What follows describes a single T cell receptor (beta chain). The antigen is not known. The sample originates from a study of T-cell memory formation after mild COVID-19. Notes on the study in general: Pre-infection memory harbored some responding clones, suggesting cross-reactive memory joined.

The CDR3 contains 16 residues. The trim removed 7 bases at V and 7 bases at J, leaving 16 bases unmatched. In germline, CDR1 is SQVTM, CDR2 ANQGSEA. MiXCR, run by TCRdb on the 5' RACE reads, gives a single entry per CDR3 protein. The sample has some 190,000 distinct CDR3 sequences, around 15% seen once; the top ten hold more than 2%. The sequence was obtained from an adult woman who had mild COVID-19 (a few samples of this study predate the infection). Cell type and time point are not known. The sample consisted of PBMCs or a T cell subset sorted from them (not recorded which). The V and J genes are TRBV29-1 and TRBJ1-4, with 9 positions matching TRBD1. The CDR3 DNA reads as TGCAGCGCCAGGACAGGGGAGGTCTGGTCGTCTGAAAAACTGTTTTTT. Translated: CSARTGEVWSSEKLFF.